Each of the 11 T cell receptor beta chains below was sequenced from the same sample in a study of OX40 agonist ivuxolimab in advanced cancers. The protocol was immunoSEQ multiplex PCR, while the TCRdb copy is restricted to in-frame clones and leaves out a portion. The table shows around 89,000 clones, with around 90% occurring only once. The sample was CD4+ or CD8+ T cells sorted from blood, taken in a trial of the OX40 agonist ivuxolimab. All receptors come from an adult with an advanced solid tumor such as melanoma, head and neck, liver or kidney cancer.

This chain links TRBV27 with TRBJ1-5, with 11 bases lining up with TRBD1. The CDR3 totals 16 residues. V dropped 1 base and J dropped 7; count of bases not matched to a gene: 6. The germline V gene encodes CDR1 MNHEY and CDR2 SMNVEV (reference sequence). In nucleotides, the CDR3 is TGTGCCAGCAGTTTATTTGGGGGACAGGGGGTCCAGCCCCAGCATTTT. It specifies CASSLFGGQGVQPQHF.

V gene TRBV9 combines with J gene TRBJ1-5, with D maybe TRBD1 (5 bases). The CDR3 has 17 residues. Germline loops: CDR1 SGDLS, CDR2 YYNGEE. Trimming cost V 3 bases and J 5 bases, with 21 bases left between them. The CDR3 bases are TGTGCCAGCAGCGCAGGTTTGGGGCCGGGTAAAGATCAGCCCCAGCATTTT. The encoded protein is CASSAGLGPGKDQPQHF.

The V gene is TRBV7-2, the J gene TRBJ1-2; 8 bases agree with TRBD1. The CDR3 is 15 residues long. The germline CDR1 and CDR2 sequences are SGHTA and FQGNSA. V lost 5 bases to trimming and J lost 7 bases; unmatched junction nucleotides: 12. This CDR3 reads CASSPSTTGAFGYTF. In DNA, the CDR3 is TGTGCCAGCAGCCCAAGTACGACAGGGGCATTTGGCTACACCTTC.

Notes on this clone: An end of the junction differs from the germline gene, which may be a read error. The chain has TRBV28 and TRBJ1-1; 8 bases match TRBD1. The CDR3 spans 13 residues. Germline CDR1 MDHEN, CDR2 SYDVKM. Written as DNA, the CDR3 is TGTGCCAGCAGTTCTACACAGGGGGGCCACCCCTACTTT. Translation gives CASSSTQGGHPYF. Drawing the rest from reference TRBV28 and TRBJ1-1, the complete variable domain is DVKVTQSSRYLVKRTGEKVFLECVQDMDHENMFWYRQDPGLGLRLIYFSYDVKMKEKGDIPEGYSVSREKKERFSLILESASTNQTSMYLCASSSTQGGHPYFGQGTRLTVV.

The rearrangement links TRBV5-8 to TRBJ1-4, with 8 bases lining up with TRBD1. With V trimmed by 2 bases and J by 7 bases, 4 bases remained unmatched. This CDR3 is built from 14 residues. CDR1 is SGHTS and CDR2 is YDEGEE in the germline V gene. CDR3 in amino acids: CASSFGQGGEKLFF. CDR3 coding DNA: TGTGCCAGCAGCTTCGGACAGGGTGGTGAAAAACTGTTTTTT.

The V gene is TRBV5-6, the J gene TRBJ1-5, with TRBD1 as a possible D gene (5 bases). V shed 1 base and J shed 1 base, with 15 bases lying between them. The CDR3 sequence is 17 residues long. Per the germline V gene, CDR1 is SGHDT and CDR2 is YYEEEE. The CDR3 loop is CASSLYSSGGSNQPQHF. The CDR3 region has the DNA TGTGCCAGCAGCTTGTACTCGTCGGGGGGGAGCAATCAGCCCCAGCATTTT.

The CDR3 nucleotides read TGTGCCAGCAGCCAAGAAAGACTAGCGGGGGGCCTCGGGTCCGGGGAGCTGTTTTTT. Its protein product is CASSQERLAGGLGSGELFF. This chain connects TRBV4-2 to TRBJ2-2; 13 bases match TRBD2. V shed 0 bases, J shed 6 bases, and the junction held 10 bases outside the gene matches. CDR3 length: 19 amino acids. CDR1 and CDR2 from the germline V gene are LGHNA and YNFKEQ.

On this clone itself: Other DNA sequences from this sample encode an identical CDR3 as well. The rearrangement links TRBV7-2 to TRBJ2-7; D perhaps matches TRBD2 (5 bases). The V and J ends lost 4 bases and 3 bases respectively, with 10 bases between them. The CDR3 contains 13 residues. CDR1 is SGHTA, CDR2 FQGNSA, per germline. The CDR3: CASSSTGGYEQYF. The CDR3 DNA sequence: TGTGCCAGCAGCTCCACCGGAGGCTACGAGCAGTACTTC.

The CDR3 coding sequence is TGTGCCAGCAGTTCCCTCCGACAGGCGAACTATGGCTACACCTTC. It encodes CASSSLRQANYGYTF. The rearrangement uses TRBV28 and TRBJ1-2; D possibly corresponds to TRBD1 (6 bases). The V gene lost 4 bases and the J gene lost 2 bases, with 14 bases spanning the gap. Germline values: CDR1 MDHEN, CDR2 SYDVKM. This CDR3 spans 15 amino acids.

The genes are TRBV28 and TRBJ2-7, with 7 bases lining up with TRBD1. In germline, CDR1 is MDHEN, CDR2 SYDVKM. The CDR3 has 14 residues. V lost 6 bases and J lost 2; bases outside the gene matches: 7. CDR3 region: CASRSGGSPYEQYF. The CDR3 DNA reads TGTGCCAGCAGATCAGGGGGTTCCCCCTACGAGCAGTACTTC.

Only one count was recorded for this clone. The chain employs TRBV6-1 and TRBJ1-5; no definite D call. The V and J ends lost 0 bases and 5 bases respectively, with 14 bases between them. Germline assignment: CDR1 MNHNS and CDR2 SASEGT. The CDR3 runs 16 residues. This CDR3 reads CASSEAVRRWDQPQHF. The CDR3 DNA follows: TGTGCCAGCAGTGAAGCCGTTCGTAGGTGGGATCAGCCCCAGCATTTT.